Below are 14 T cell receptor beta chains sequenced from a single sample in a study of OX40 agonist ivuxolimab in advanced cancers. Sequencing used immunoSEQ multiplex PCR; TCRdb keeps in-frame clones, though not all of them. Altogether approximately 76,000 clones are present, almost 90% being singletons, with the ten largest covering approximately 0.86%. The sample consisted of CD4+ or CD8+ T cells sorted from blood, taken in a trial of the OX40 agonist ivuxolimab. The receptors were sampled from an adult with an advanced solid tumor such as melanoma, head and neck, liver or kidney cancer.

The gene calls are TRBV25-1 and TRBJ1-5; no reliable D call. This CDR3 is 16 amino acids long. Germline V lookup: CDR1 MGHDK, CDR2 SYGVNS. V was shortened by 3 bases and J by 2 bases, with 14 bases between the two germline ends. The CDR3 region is CASSDSRGLGNQPQHF. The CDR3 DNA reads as TGTGCCAGCAGTGACTCTCGAGGGCTGGGCAATCAGCCCCAGCATTTT.

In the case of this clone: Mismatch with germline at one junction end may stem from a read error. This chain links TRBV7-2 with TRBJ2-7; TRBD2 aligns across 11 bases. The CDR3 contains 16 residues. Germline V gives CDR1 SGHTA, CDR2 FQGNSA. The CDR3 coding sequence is TGTGCCAGCAGCTTAGCCCCGACGACTAGCGGGAAACAAGCGCACTTC. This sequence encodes CASSLAPTTSGKQAHF.

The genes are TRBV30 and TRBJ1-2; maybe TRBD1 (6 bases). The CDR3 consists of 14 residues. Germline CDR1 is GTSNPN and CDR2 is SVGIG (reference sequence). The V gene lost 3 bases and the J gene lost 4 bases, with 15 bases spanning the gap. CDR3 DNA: TGTGCCTGGAGCGCCCCAGGGGCCGGCTATGGCTACACCTTC. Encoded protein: CAWSAPGAGYGYTF.

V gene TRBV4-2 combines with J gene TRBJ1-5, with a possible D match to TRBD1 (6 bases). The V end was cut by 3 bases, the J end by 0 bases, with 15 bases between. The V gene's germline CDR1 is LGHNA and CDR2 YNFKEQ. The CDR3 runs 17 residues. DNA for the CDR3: TGTGCCAGCAGCCATGGTGGCGGGGGCGGTAGCAATCAGCCCCAGCATTTT. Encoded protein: CASSHGGGGGSNQPQHF.

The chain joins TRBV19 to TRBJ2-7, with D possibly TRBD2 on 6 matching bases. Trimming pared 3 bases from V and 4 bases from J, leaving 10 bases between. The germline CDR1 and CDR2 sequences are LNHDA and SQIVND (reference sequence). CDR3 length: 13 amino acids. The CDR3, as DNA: TGTGCCAGTAGTATGAGTCGGGGGTACGAGCAGTACTTC. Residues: CASSMSRGYEQYF.

CDR3 sequence reads: CASSLSPGQGEKLFF. The CDR3 coding sequence is TGCGCCAGCAGCTTGTCGCCAGGACAGGGTGAAAAACTGTTTTTT. The V gene is TRBV5-1, the J gene TRBJ1-4; 8 nucleotides match TRBD1. Germline CDR1 is SGHRS and CDR2 is YFSETQ. The CDR3 consists of 15 residues. V dropped 1 base and J dropped 7; count of bases not matched to a gene: 6.

The CDR3 region is CASSYSGQGFLGYTF. CDR3 coding DNA: TGTGCCAGCAGTTACTCGGGACAGGGCTTCTTGGGCTACACCTTC. The J gene is TRBJ1-2, the V gene TRBV6-5; TRBD1 matches at 9 bases. The V gene end was trimmed by 0 bases and the J gene end by 8 bases; junction bases not matched to a gene: 7. The CDR3 has 15 amino acids. Germline-derived CDR1 and CDR2 are MNHEY and SVGAGI.

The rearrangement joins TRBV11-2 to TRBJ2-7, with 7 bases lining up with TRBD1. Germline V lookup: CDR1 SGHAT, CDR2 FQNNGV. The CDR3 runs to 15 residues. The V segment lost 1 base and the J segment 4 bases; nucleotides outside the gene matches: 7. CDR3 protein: CASSLVTGEIYEQYF. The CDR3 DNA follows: TGTGCCAGCAGCTTAGTTACAGGGGAAATATACGAGCAGTACTTC.

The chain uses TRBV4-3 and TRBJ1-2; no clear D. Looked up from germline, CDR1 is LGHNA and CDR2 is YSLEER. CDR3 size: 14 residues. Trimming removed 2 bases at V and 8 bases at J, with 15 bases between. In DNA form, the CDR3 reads TGCGCCAGCAGCCAACAACAGTCGCCACGGGGCTACACCTTC. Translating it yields CASSQQQSPRGYTF.

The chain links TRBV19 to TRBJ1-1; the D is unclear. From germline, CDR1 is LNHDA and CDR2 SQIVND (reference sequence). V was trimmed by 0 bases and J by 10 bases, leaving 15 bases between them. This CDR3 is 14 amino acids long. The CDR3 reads CASSIDTVSRGAFF. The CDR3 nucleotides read TGTGCCAGTAGTATAGATACAGTTTCCCGGGGAGCTTTCTTT.

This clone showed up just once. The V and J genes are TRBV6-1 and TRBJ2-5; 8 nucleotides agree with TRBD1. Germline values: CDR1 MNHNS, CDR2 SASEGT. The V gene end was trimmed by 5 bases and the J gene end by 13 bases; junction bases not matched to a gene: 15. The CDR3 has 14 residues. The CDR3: CASSLSGQGLTPYF. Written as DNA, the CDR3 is TGTGCCAGCAGTCTATCAGGACAGGGTCTCACTCCGTACTTC.

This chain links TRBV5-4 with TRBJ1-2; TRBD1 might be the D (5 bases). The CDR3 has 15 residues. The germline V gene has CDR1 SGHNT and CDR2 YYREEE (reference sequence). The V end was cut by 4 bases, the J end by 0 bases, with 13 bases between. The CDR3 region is CASSPPGQSNYGYTF. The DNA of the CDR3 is TGTGCCAGCAGCCCCCCTGGACAATCTAACTATGGCTACACCTTC.

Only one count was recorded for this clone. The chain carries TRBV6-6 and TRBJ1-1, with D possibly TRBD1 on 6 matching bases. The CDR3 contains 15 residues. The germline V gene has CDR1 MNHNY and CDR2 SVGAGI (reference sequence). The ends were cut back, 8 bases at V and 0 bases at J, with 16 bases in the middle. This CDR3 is CASDQDRNMNTEAFF. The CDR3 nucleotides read TGTGCCAGCGATCAAGACAGGAACATGAACACTGAAGCTTTCTTT.

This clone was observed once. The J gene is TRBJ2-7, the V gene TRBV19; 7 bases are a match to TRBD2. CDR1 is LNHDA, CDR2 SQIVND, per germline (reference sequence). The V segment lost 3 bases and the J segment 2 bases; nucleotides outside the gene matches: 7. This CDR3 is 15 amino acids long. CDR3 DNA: TGTGCCAGTAGTATCTCGGGGAGGGGAGCCTACGAGCAGTACTTC. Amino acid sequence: CASSISGRGAYEQYF. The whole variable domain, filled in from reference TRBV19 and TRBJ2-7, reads DGGITQSPKYLFRKEGQNVTLSCEQNLNHDAMYWYRQDPGQGLRLIYYSQIVNDFQKGDIAEGYSVSREKKESFPLTVTSAQKNPTAFYLCASSISGRGAYEQYFGPGTRLTVT.